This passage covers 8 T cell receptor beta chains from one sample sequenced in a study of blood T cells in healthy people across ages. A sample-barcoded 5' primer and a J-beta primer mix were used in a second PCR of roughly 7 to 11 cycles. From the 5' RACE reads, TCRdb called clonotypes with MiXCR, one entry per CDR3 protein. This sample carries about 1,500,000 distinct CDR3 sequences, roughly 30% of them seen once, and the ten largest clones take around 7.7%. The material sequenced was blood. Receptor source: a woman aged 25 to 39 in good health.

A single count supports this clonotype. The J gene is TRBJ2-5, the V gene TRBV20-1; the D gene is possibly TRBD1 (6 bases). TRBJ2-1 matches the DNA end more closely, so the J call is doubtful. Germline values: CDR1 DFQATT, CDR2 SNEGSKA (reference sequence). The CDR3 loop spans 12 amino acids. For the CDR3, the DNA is TGCAGTGCGAGCCCAGGGGAAGAGACCCAGTTCTTC. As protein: CSASPGEETQFF.

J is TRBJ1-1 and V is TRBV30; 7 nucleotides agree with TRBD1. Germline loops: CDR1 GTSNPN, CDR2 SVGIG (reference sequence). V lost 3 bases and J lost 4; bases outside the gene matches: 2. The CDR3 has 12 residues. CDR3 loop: CAWSDRATEAFF. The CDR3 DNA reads TGTGCCTGGAGCGACAGGGCCACTGAAGCTTTCTTT.

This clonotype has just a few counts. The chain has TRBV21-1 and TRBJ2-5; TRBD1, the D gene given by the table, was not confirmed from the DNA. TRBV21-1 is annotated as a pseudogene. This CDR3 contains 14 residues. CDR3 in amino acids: CASSRGRTGETQYF. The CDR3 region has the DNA TGTGCCAGCAGCAGGGGACGGACCGGGGAGACCCAGTACTTC.

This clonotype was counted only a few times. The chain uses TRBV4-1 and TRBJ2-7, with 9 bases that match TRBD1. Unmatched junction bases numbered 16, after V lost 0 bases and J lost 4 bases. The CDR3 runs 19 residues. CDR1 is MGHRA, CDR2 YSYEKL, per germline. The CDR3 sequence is CASSQDPGGAQGATYEQYF. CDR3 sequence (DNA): TGCGCCAGCAGCCAAGATCCCGGGGGAGCACAGGGGGCGACATACGAGCAGTACTTC.

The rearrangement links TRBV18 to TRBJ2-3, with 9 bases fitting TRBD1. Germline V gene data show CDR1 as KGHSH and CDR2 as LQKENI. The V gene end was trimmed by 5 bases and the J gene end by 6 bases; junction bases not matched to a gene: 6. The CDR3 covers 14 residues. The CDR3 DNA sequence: TGTGCCAGCTCAACACAGGGGGCTTCGGATACGCAGTATTTT. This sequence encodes CASSTQGASDTQYF.

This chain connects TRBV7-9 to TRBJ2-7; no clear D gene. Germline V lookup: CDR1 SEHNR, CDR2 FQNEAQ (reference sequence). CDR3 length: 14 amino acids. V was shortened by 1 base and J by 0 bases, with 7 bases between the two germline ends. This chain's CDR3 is CASSLEESSYEQYF. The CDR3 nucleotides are TGTGCCAGCAGCTTAGAAGAGAGCTCCTACGAGCAGTACTTC.

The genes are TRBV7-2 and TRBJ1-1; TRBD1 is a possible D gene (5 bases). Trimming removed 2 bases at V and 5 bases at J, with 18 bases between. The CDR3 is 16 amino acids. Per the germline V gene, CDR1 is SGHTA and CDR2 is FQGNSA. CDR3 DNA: TGTGCCAGCAGCTTATATCTAGGGGCAGGGAGGACTGAAGCTTTCTTT. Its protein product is CASSLYLGAGRTEAFF. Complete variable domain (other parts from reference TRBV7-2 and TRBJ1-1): GAGVSQSPSNKVTEKGKDVELRCDPISGHTALYWYRQSLGQGLEFLIYFQGNSAPDKSGLPSDRFSAERTGGSVSTLTIQRTQQEDSAVYLCASSLYLGAGRTEAFFGQGTRLTVV.

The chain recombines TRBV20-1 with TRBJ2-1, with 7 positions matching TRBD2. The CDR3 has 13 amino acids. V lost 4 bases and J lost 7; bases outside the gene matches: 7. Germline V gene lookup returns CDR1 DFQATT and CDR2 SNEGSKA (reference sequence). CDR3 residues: CSATGGTGNEQFF. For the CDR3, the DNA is TGCAGTGCTACGGGGGGTACTGGTAATGAGCAGTTCTTC.